Below are 24 T cell receptor beta chains sequenced from a single sample in a study of T cells in women clearing cervical HPV infection. Clones were read by immunoSEQ multiplex PCR, and TCRdb kept only the in-frame ones, dropping some. Its listing shows roughly 18,000 clones. Sequences were obtained from blood buffy coat. The receptors shown here come from a woman between 18 and 69 years old with a cervical HPV16 infection that either progressed to CIN3+ or cleared (not recorded which).

Turning to this clone: The read finishes 3 residues shy of the CDR3 end, and the germline J gene is used to complete it. The V call is TRBV19, the J call TRBJ2-2; 8 bases are a match to TRBD2. Trimming at V came to 4 bases and at J to 5 bases, leaving 9 bases not matched to a gene. The CDR3 runs 16 residues. Per germline, CDR1 LNHDA and CDR2 SQIVND (reference sequence). The CDR3 sequence is CASSRSRGGRTGELFF. CDR3 bases read: TGTGCCAGTAGTAGGAGTCGGGGGGGCCGGACCGGGGAG.

With regard to this clone: Read coverage stops 3 residues before the CDR3 terminus; the germline J gene supplies the remainder. V and J are TRBV18 and TRBJ2-7; 9 positions match TRBD1. CDR1 is KGHSH and CDR2 is LQKENI in the germline V gene. Trimming took 2 bases from V and 2 from J; bases not matched to a gene: 4. The CDR3 extends over 15 amino acids. The CDR3 reads CASSPGTGSTYEQYF. CDR3 DNA, as far as it was read: TGTGCCAGCTCACCAGGGACAGGGTCTACCTACGAG. Looking up the rest from reference TRBV18 and TRBJ2-7 gives the full variable domain: NAGVMQNPRHLVRRRGQEARLRCSPMKGHSHVYWYRQLPEEGLKFMVYLQKENIIDESGMPKERFSAEFPKEGPSILRIQQVVRGDSAAYFCASSPGTGSTYEQYFGPGTRLTVT.

With regard to this clone: Read data end 3 residues before the CDR3 end; the end is taken from the germline J gene. This rearrangement joins TRBV29-1 to TRBJ1-2, with 8 nucleotides matching TRBD1. Germline CDR1 and CDR2: SQVTM and ANQGSEA. The CDR3 length is 14 residues. The ends lost 6 bases at V and 4 bases at J; junction bases unmatched: 10. CDR3 region: CSVVGQETGYGYTF. Partial CDR3 DNA: TGCAGCGTCGTGGGACAGGAGACGGGCTATGGC.

On this clone itself: The observed sequence ends 3 residues before the CDR3 terminus, with the missing tail filled in from the germline J gene. The chain is built from TRBV10-3 and TRBJ2-5; 10 positions agree with TRBD2. CDR1 is ENHRY and CDR2 is SYGVKD in the germline V gene. CDR3 length equals 18 residues. After removal of 3 bases from V and 0 bases from J, the junction contained 10 bases not matched to a gene. CDR3 DNA, as far as it was read: TGTGCCATCAGTGACGATCGAGGACTAGCGGTAAACCAAGAGACC. This codes for CAISDDRGLAVNQET. The CDR3 as a whole reads CAISDDRGLAVNQETQYF.

Points on this clone: The read falls 3 residues short of the CDR3 end, and the missing part is taken from the germline J gene. Within the sample, other DNA sequences also encode this same CDR3. The chain has TRBV18 and TRBJ2-5; 8 bases agree with TRBD1. The CDR3 sequence is 17 residues long. The germline gives CDR1 KGHSH, CDR2 LQKENI. The CDR3: CASSPPAVQTGVLTQYF. CDR3 DNA (partial): TGTGCCAGCTCACCGCCTGCGGTTCAGACAGGGGTGTTAACC.

With regard to this clone: With the read ending 3 residues before the CDR3 end, the germline J gene is used to fill in that end. The V gene is TRBV29-1, the J gene TRBJ2-1; D unclear. CDR3 length equals 13 residues. V shed 3 bases and J shed 8 bases, with 14 bases lying between them. The germline V gene has CDR1 SQVTM and CDR2 ANQGSEA. Incomplete CDR3 DNA: TGCAGCGTTGATAGCAGCGAGCTCTATGAG. Translating it yields CSVDSSELYE. The complete CDR3 sequence is CSVDSSELYEQFF.

For this clone: Read sequence stops 3 residues before the CDR3 end, and the germline J gene provides the missing end. The V call is TRBV5-8, the J call TRBJ2-7; the D gene is possibly TRBD1 (6 bases). Per the germline V gene, CDR1 is SGHTS and CDR2 is YDEGEE. The CDR3 length is 14 residues. V was trimmed by 7 bases and J by 2 bases, leaving 16 bases between them. CDR3 DNA (partial): TGTGCCAGCGCAGGGGCCGTTACACCCTACGAG. Amino acids: CASAGAVTPYE. The full CDR3 protein reads CASAGAVTPYEQYF.

With respect to this clone: The sequenced fragment ends 3 residues before the CDR3 boundary, so the rest is inferred from the germline J gene. The chain joins TRBV28 to TRBJ1-2, with D perhaps matching TRBD1 (6 bases). Germline-derived CDR1 and CDR2 are MDHEN and SYDVKM. The CDR3 length is 15 residues. The sequenced part of the CDR3 DNA is TGTGCCAGCAGTTTAATCTCGGGGGGGCGAAGGGGC. It is translated as CASSLISGGRRG. The whole CDR3 is CASSLISGGRRGYTF.

Concerning this clone: The observed sequence ends 3 residues before the CDR3 terminus, with the missing tail filled in from the germline J gene. The V and J genes are TRBV4-2 and TRBJ2-3; 15 nucleotides agree with TRBD2. The CDR3 sequence is 19 residues long. Trimming took 4 bases from V and 0 from J; bases not matched to a gene: 8. CDR1 LGHNA and CDR2 YNFKEQ come from the germline V gene. CDR3 DNA (partial): TGTGCCAGCAGCCTTCCCGGGACTAGCGGGAGGCTGAGCACAGATACG. Translated: CASSLPGTSGRLSTDT. The CDR3 in its entirety is CASSLPGTSGRLSTDTQYF.

A word on this clone: Sequencing ends 3 residues short of the CDR3 end; the germline J gene provides the rest. V is TRBV20-1 and J is TRBJ2-6; possible D gene TRBD2, 5 bases. The CDR3 sequence is 15 residues long. V was cut by 6 bases and J by 0 bases, with 12 bases left in between. Germline V gives CDR1 DFQATT, CDR2 SNEGSKA (reference sequence). CDR3 DNA (partial): TGCAGTGCCCTGTTAACTAGCTCTGGGGCCAACGTC. The encoded protein is CSALLTSSGANV. The full CDR3 protein is CSALLTSSGANVLTF.

Details on this clone: The read ends 3 residues early relative to the CDR3; the germline J gene fills the gap. V is TRBV6-2 or TRBV6-3 and J is TRBJ2-7, with D hard to call. Germline CDR1 reads MNHEY; CDR2 reads SVGEGT. This CDR3 has 13 residues. Trimming pared 5 bases from V and 2 bases from J, leaving 10 bases between. The sequenced part of the CDR3 DNA is TGTGCCAGCAGTCTACTTTCTACCTACGAG. Its protein is CASSLLSTYE. The CDR3 reads in full as CASSLLSTYEQYF.

Comments on this clone: The read comes to an end 3 residues before the CDR3 does, leaving the germline J gene to fill in the end. The V and J genes are TRBV4-2 and TRBJ2-1; 16 bases align to TRBD2. The CDR3 sequence is 20 residues long. After removal of 4 bases from V and 7 bases from J, the junction contained 16 bases not matched to a gene. CDR1 LGHNA and CDR2 YNFKEQ come from the germline V gene. The CDR3 sequence: CASSPPPGLAGGPLRNEQFF. Partial CDR3 DNA: TGTGCCAGCAGCCCCCCCCCGGGACTAGCGGGAGGGCCTTTAAGGAATGAG.

Notes on this clone: The read terminates 3 residues before the CDR3 end, so the remaining end is supplied by the germline J gene. The chain carries TRBV5-1 and TRBJ2-2; D not certain. Trimming stripped 7 bases from V and 1 base from J, with 8 bases between. The CDR3 contains 13 residues. Germline V lookup: CDR1 SGHRS, CDR2 YFSETQ. This CDR3 reads CASATKNTGELFF. The DNA read from the CDR3 is TGCGCCAGCGCGACAAAGAACACCGGGGAG.

This clone ranks as medium-sized in terms of frequency. The CDR3 end is not reached by the read, which stops 3 residues before it; the germline J gene fills it in. The J gene is TRBJ2-4, the V gene TRBV19; 9 nucleotides align to TRBD1. CDR3 length: 15 residues. In germline, CDR1 is LNHDA, CDR2 SQIVND (reference sequence). Trimming at V came to 5 bases and at J to 9 bases, leaving 11 bases not matched to a gene. CDR3 sequence: CASSFPGTGSAIQYF. CDR3 DNA (partial): TGTGCCAGTAGTTTCCCAGGGACAGGGTCGGCCATT.

With respect to this clone: Coverage ceases 3 residues before the CDR3 finishes, and the germline J gene fills in the end. This chain joins TRBV30 and TRBJ1-4; 9 positions match TRBD1. The length of the CDR3 is 16 residues. The V segment lost 3 bases and the J segment 4 bases; nucleotides outside the gene matches: 9. CDR1 GTSNPN and CDR2 SVGIG come from the germline V gene (reference sequence). CDR3 sequence: CAWSRNRGQYNEKLFF. The part of the CDR3 DNA that was read is TGTGCCTGGAGCCGTAACAGGGGGCAATATAATGAAAAA.

With respect to this clone: The CDR3 end lies 3 residues beyond the end of the read and is filled in from the germline J gene. The chain links TRBV9 to TRBJ2-5; 11 bases line up with TRBD2. CDR3 length: 18 amino acids. CDR1 and CDR2 from the germline V gene are SGDLS and YYNGEE. Unmatched junction bases numbered 11, after V lost 3 bases and J lost 1 base. Partial CDR3 DNA: TGTGCCAGCAGCGCTATTCAATCTAGCGGGAGGCTCCAAGAGACC. As protein: CASSAIQSSGRLQET. The whole CDR3 is CASSAIQSSGRLQETQYF.

Turning to this clone: The read gets to within 3 residues of the CDR3 end, and the germline J gene fills in the rest. The J gene is TRBJ2-5, the V gene TRBV6-1; D uncertain. Germline CDR1 MNHNS, CDR2 SASEGT. The CDR3 runs to 13 residues. With 1 base removed from V and 5 bases from J, the gap between germline ends came to 8 bases. CDR3 loop: CASSEGTDETQYF. Partial CDR3 DNA: TGTGCCAGCAGTGAAGGTACAGACGAGACC.

Points on this clone: Read coverage stops 3 residues before the CDR3 terminus; the germline J gene supplies the remainder. The V gene is TRBV28, the J gene TRBJ1-5, with TRBD1 as a possible D gene (5 bases). The germline gives CDR1 MDHEN, CDR2 SYDVKM. The V end was cut by 5 bases, the J end by 2 bases, with 16 bases between. The CDR3 has 16 amino acids. CDR3 in amino acids: CASSRTGSGGNQPQHF. CDR3 DNA, as far as it was read: TGTGCCAGCAGTAGAACAGGCTCTGGGGGCAATCAGCCC.

About this clone: From the germline J gene comes the end of the CDR3, since the read stops 3 residues before it. The chain recombines TRBV29-1 with TRBJ2-3; 8 bases align to TRBD2. The CDR3 sequence is 14 residues long. The germline V gene encodes CDR1 SQVTM and CDR2 ANQGSEA. J gave up 1 base and V 8 bases, and 8 bases lay outside the gene matches. Here the CDR3 reads CSSGGVGGTDTQYF. Partial CDR3 DNA: TGCAGCTCCGGGGGGGTGGGAGGCACAGATACG.

Comment on this clone: The read ends 3 residues shy of where the CDR3 ends; the end is completed using the germline J gene. The chain has TRBV2 and TRBJ1-4; 7 positions match TRBD1. Germline CDR1 is SNHLY and CDR2 is FYNNEI. The CDR3 extends over 14 amino acids. V trimming: 5 bases; J trimming: 7 bases; junction bases outside the gene matches: 7. The DNA read from the CDR3 is TGTGCCAGCAGTCTGACAGGGTCCGGTGAAAAA. It yields the protein CASSLTGSGEK. The whole CDR3 is CASSLTGSGEKLFF.

On this clone: The CDR3 is cut off 3 residues early in the read; its end comes from the germline J gene. This rearrangement joins TRBV11-2 to TRBJ2-5; D is unresolved. Trimming left V 11 bases short and J 5 bases short, with 15 bases between. Germline CDR1 and CDR2: SGHAT and FQNNGV. There are 12 residues in the CDR3. The CDR3 here is CALGAFPETQYF. The DNA read from the CDR3 is TGTGCCCTCGGAGCGTTTCCCGAGACC.

In regard to this clone: The observed sequence ends 3 residues before the CDR3 terminus, with the missing tail filled in from the germline J gene. The chain is built from TRBV19 and TRBJ2-7; TRBD1 aligns across 11 bases. This CDR3 region has 16 residues. Per the germline V gene, CDR1 is LNHDA and CDR2 is SQIVND (reference sequence). The V gene end was trimmed by 4 bases and the J gene end by 0 bases; junction bases not matched to a gene: 5. The part of the CDR3 DNA that was read is TGTGCCAGTAGTACTGGACAGGGGGCGGGCTCCTACGAG. It encodes CASSTGQGAGSYE. The whole CDR3 is CASSTGQGAGSYEQYF.

In regard to this clone: The read gets to within 3 residues of the CDR3 end, and the germline J gene fills in the rest. The rearrangement links TRBV20-1 to TRBJ2-3; 13 bases fit TRBD2. The length of the CDR3 is 14 residues. The ends lost 3 bases at V and 6 bases at J; junction bases unmatched: 3. Germline CDR1 is DFQATT and CDR2 is SNEGSKA (reference sequence). The CDR3 reads CSASILAGGDTQYF. CDR3 DNA, as far as it was read: TGCAGTGCTAGCATACTAGCGGGAGGGGATACG.

The covered CDR3 bases are TGTGCCAGCAGCCAAGGGGCGGAGCGGGGAGCCTACGAG. It translates to CASSQGAERGAYE. The entire CDR3 sequence reads CASSQGAERGAYEQYF. V is TRBV3-1 (or the pseudogene TRBV3-2) and J is TRBJ2-7; 7 bases are a match to TRBD2. The read terminates 3 residues ahead of where the CDR3 ends, so the germline J gene completes it. Germline loops: CDR1 LGHDT, CDR2 YNNKEL (reference sequence). This CDR3 contains 16 residues. Germline trimming cut 1 base from V and 2 bases from J; bases unmatched to any gene: 8.